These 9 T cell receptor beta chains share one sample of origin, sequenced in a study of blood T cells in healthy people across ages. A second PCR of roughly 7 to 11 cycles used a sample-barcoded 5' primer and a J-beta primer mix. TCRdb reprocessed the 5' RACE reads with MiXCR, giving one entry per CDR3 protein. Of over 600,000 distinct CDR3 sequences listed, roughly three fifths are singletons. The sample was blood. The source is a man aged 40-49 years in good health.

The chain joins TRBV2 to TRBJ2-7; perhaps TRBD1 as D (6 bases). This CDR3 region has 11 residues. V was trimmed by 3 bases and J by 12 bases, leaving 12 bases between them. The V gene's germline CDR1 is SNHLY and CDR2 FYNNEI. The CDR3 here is CASSDGTQWYF. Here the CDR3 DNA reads TGTGCCAGCAGTGACGGGACACAGTGGTACTTC.

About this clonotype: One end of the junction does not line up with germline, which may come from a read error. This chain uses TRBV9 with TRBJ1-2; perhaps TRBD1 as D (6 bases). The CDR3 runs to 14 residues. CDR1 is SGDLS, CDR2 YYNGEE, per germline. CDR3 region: CAGSFLIQGEGYTF. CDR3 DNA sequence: TGTGCCGGCAGCTTCTTAATACAGGGAGAGGGATACACCTTC.

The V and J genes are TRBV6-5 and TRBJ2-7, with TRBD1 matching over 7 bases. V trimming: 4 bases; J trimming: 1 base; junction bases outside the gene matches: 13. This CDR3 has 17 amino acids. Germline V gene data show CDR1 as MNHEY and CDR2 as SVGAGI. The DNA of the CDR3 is TGTGCCAGCAGTTCCTCCCGTGGAACAGGGGCTTCCTACGAGCAGTACTTC. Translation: CASSSSRGTGASYEQYF.

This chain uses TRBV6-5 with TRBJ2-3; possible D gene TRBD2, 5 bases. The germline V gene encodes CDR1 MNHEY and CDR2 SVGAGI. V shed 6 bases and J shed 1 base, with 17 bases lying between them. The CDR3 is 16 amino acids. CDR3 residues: CASSYTRSSGTDTQYF. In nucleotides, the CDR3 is TGTGCCAGCAGCTATACTAGGAGCAGTGGCACAGATACGCAGTATTTT.

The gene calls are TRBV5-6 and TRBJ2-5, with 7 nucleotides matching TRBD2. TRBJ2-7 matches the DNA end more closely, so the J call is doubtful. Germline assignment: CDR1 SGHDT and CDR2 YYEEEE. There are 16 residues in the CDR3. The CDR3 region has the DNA TGTGCCAGCAGCGGGGGGGTGGGCAGAAACCACTACGAGCAGTACTTC. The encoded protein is CASSGGVGRNHYEQYF.

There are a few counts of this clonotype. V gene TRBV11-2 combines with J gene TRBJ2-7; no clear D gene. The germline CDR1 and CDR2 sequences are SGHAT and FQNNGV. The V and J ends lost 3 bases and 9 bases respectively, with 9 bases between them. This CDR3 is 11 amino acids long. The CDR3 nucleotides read TGTGCCAGCAGCTTGGGCGGAAGGCAGTACTTC. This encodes CASSLGGRQYF.

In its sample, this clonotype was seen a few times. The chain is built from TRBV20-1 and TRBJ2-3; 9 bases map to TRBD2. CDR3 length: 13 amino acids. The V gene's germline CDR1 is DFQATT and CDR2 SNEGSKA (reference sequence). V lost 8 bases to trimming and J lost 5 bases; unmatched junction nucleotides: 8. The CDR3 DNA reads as TGCAGTAAACTTGGGCGGGGGGGAGATACGCAGTATTTT. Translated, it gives CSKLGRGGDTQYF.

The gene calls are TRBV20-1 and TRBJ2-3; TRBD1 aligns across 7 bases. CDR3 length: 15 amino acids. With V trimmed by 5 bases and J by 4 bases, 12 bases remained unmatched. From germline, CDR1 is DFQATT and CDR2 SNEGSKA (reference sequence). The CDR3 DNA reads TGCAGTGCTCGCCCGGAGGCAGGGGGAGCAGATACGCAGTATTTT. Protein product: CSARPEAGGADTQYF.

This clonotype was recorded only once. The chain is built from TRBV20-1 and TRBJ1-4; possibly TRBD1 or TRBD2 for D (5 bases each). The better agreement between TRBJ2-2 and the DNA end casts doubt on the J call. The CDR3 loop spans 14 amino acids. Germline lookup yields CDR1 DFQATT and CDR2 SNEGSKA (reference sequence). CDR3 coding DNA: TGCAGTGCTAGGGCCCCTTTCCGGGACGCGGAGCTGTTTTTT. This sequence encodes CSARAPFRDAELFF.